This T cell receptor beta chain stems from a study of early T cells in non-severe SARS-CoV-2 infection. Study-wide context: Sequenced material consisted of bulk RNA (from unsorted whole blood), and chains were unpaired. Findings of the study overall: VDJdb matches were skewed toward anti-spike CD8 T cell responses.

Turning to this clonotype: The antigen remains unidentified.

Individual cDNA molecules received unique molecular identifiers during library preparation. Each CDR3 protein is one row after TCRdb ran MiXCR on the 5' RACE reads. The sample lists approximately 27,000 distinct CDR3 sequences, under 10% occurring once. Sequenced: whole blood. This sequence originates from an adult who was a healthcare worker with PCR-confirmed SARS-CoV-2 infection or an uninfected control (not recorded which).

CDR3 coding DNA: TGTGCCAGCAGTTACTCGAGACTAGCGGGGGGGCCGCAGGATGAGCAGTTCTTC. Translated, it gives CASSYSRLAGGPQDEQFF. The chain carries TRBV6-2 or TRBV6-3 and TRBJ2-1, with 14 bases fitting TRBD2. Germline assignment: CDR1 MNHEY and CDR2 SVGEGT. The CDR3 is made up of 18 amino acids. The junction had 9 bases not matched to a gene; V was cut back by 0 bases and J by 8 bases.